The clone carrying this TCR beta chain was picked up many times. V lost 7 bases and J lost 0, with 4 bases in between. The CDR3 contains 13 residues. TCRdb independently ran MiXCR on the RACE reads; one entry per CDR3 protein. The sample has tens of thousands of distinct CDR3 sequences, more than 9% seen once. Stated time point: patch test 1, 2 weeks after DPC sensitization. The treatment: therapeutic diphenylcyclopropenone sensitization with weekly scalp DPC. This specimen belongs to a study of human T cells and chemical hapten exposure. The sample here was whole blood, taken in connection with sensitization to the hapten diphenylcyclopropenone (DPC). This clonotype was sampled from a man aged 35 to 55 with alopecia areata. Some clones in this sample may be carry-over from other donors' samples. The J gene is TRBJ2-6, the V gene TRBV12-3 or TRBV12-4; unclear D gene. In DNA form, the CDR3 reads TGTGCCAGCACCATCTCTGGGGCCAACGTCCTGACTTTC. This encodes CASTISGANVLTF.